Each of the 6 T cell receptor beta chains below was sequenced from the same sample in a study of vaccination and CD4 T cells after COVID-19 (dated by TCRdb to the early 2020s). Receptor amplification or capture employed PCR. The reads were generated on an Illumina iSeq 100. DNA from cultured CD4+ T cells was subjected to TCR sequencing with the Oncomine TCR Beta short-read assay at the Johns Hopkins FTIC core. The raw public data were reprocessed by TCRdb itself: fastp quality trimming at Q25, MiXCR clonotype calling, in-frame beta chains only. Here each entry gathers all rows of one CDR3 protein and keeps the most common genes and DNA. This sample lists approximately 9,200 distinct CDR3 sequences; about 36% were detected once. Roughly an eighth of the sample is in the top ten clones. Their specific antigens are unknown. The treatment or condition label of this sample denotes: approximately nine-day PBMC culture with coronavirus spike peptide pools or control peptides (ViraFEST assay). CD4+ T cells from unexposed donors were collected before the COVID-19 pandemic (2011-2018).

The specimen was CD4+ T cells from blood, cultured in vitro. The source is a human donor in good health.

To note about this clonotype: The conserved phenylalanine or tryptophan normally closing the CDR3 is absent here, so this likely arose from a read error. The chain joins TRBV7-7 to TRBJ1-6; D unresolved. V was cut by 5 bases and J by 15 bases, with 5 bases left in between. Germline V gives CDR1 SSHAT, CDR2 FNYEAQ (reference sequence). The CDR3 spans 9 residues. DNA for the CDR3: TGTGCCAGCAGCCCCCGCCTCCACCTT. Its protein product is CASSPRLHL.

This chain connects TRBV7-8 to TRBJ2-7; D is unclear. The germline V gene has CDR1 SGHVS and CDR2 FQNEAQ. The V end lost 1 base, the J end lost 3 bases, and 10 bases lay between the germline ends. This CDR3 region has 14 residues. The DNA for the CDR3 is TGTGCCAGCAGCTTAGGCAGGAGAAACTACGAGCAGTACTTC. Translating gives CASSLGRRNYEQYF.

This chain links TRBV29-1 with TRBJ1-2; 7 bases match TRBD1. The CDR3 sequence is 14 residues long. Per germline, CDR1 SQVTM and CDR2 ANQGSEA. Germline trimming cut 4 bases from V and 4 bases from J; bases unmatched to any gene: 9. CDR3 region: CSVGVRGGSYGYTF. CDR3 sequence (DNA): TGCAGCGTTGGGGTCCGAGGGGGCAGCTATGGCTACACCTTC.

This clonotype is a singleton in its sample. The chain is built from TRBV7-2 and TRBJ1-3, with D possibly TRBD1 on 5 matching bases. V was clipped by 0 bases and J by 1 base, with 7 bases between them. The CDR3 sequence is 15 residues long. Germline CDR1 is SGHTA and CDR2 is FQGNSA. The DNA of the CDR3 is TGTGCCAGCAGCTTAGCAGGGGTGTCTGGAAACACCATATATTTT. Protein product: CASSLAGVSGNTIYF.

The chain combines TRBV7-9 with TRBJ2-1; D ambiguous. The CDR3 is made up of 15 amino acids. Germline loops: CDR1 SEHNR, CDR2 FQNEAQ (reference sequence). The V and J ends lost 5 bases and 4 bases respectively, with 15 bases between them. Written as DNA, the CDR3 is TGTGCCAGCAGCCCCCAGAAAGGTTGGTACAATGAGCAGTTCTTC. Protein product: CASSPQKGWYNEQFF.

The J gene is TRBJ1-1, the V gene TRBV7-9; D perhaps matches TRBD1 (5 bases). The V gene lost 1 base and the J gene lost 6 bases, with 18 bases spanning the gap. The germline V gene encodes CDR1 SEHNR and CDR2 FQNEAQ (reference sequence). CDR3 length: 16 residues. The CDR3: CASSLGSTGVGPEAFF. Here the CDR3 DNA reads TGTGCCAGCAGCTTAGGATCAACAGGTGTTGGCCCTGAAGCTTTCTTT.